The next 21 T cell receptor beta chains were all read from a single sample in a study of CD4 T cells in relation to SARS-CoV-2 and coronaviruses. The protocol was immunoSEQ multiplex PCR, while the TCRdb copy is restricted to in-frame clones and leaves out a portion. The sample consists of under 35,000 clones, roughly three quarters of them appearing once. CD4+ T cells from unexposed donors were obtained before the COVID-19 pandemic (2011-2018). After roughly 9 days of culture, CD4+ T cells were isolated. The antigens of these receptors remain unknown. The sequencing input was CD4+ T cells from PBMCs, cultured in vitro. The receptors stem from a human donor in good health.

This clone was seen a handful of times. V gene TRBV5-1 combines with J gene TRBJ2-2, with D perhaps assigned TRBD1 or TRBD2 (5 bases each). V lost 2 bases and J 4 bases, leaving 12 bases between the germline ends. Germline V lookup: CDR1 SGHRS, CDR2 YFSETQ. This CDR3 spans 15 amino acids. This CDR3 reads CASSFGASPTGELFF. In DNA, the CDR3 is TGCGCCAGCAGCTTCGGGGCTAGTCCCACCGGGGAGCTGTTTTTT.

The chain joins TRBV10-3 to TRBJ2-3, with a tentative D call TRBD1 (5 bases). Germline V CDR1 and CDR2: ENHRY, SYGVKD. The CDR3 is 13 residues long. V was pared by 6 bases and J by 5 bases, with 12 bases between. The CDR3 loop is CAIRDPDRDTQYF. The DNA for the CDR3 is TGTGCCATCAGGGATCCCGACAGAGATACGCAGTATTTT.

This chain uses TRBV4-3 with TRBJ1-3, with 7 nucleotides matching TRBD1. V was clipped by 3 bases and J by 0 bases; unmatched bases: 2. The CDR3 spans 15 residues. Germline lookup yields CDR1 LGHNA and CDR2 YSLEER. The CDR3 nucleotides are TGCGCCAGCAGCCAGGGACAGAACTCTGGAAACACCATATATTTT. Translated: CASSQGQNSGNTIYF.

The chain is built from TRBV29-1 and TRBJ2-7; a possible D gene is TRBD1 (6 bases). With 4 bases removed from V and 0 bases from J, the gap between germline ends came to 7 bases. Germline assignment: CDR1 SQVTM and CDR2 ANQGSEA. The CDR3 totals 12 residues. As DNA, the CDR3 is TGCAGCGTTGGACAGGACTCCTACGAGCAGTACTTC. It yields the protein CSVGQDSYEQYF.

The chain has TRBV5-1 and TRBJ1-2, with TRBD1 as a possible D gene (5 bases). The CDR3 loop spans 15 amino acids. The germline V gene has CDR1 SGHRS and CDR2 YFSETQ. Trimming took 3 bases from V and 4 from J, leaving 16 bases between them. This chain's CDR3 is CASSSGTGLSYGYTF. In DNA form, the CDR3 reads TGCGCCAGCAGCTCTGGGACGGGGCTCAGCTATGGCTACACCTTC.

This chain connects TRBV3-1 (or the pseudogene TRBV3-2) to TRBJ2-5; 10 bases align to TRBD2. The length of the CDR3 is 15 residues. The ends lost 6 bases at V and 5 bases at J; junction bases unmatched: 9. Germline-derived CDR1 and CDR2 are LGHDT and YNNKEL (reference sequence). The CDR3 DNA reads as TGTGCCAGCAGGCAAAGCGGGAGGGCCATGGAGACCCAGTACTTC. The encoded protein is CASRQSGRAMETQYF.

V and J are TRBV18 and TRBJ2-3; D tentatively reads TRBD1 or TRBD2 (5 bases each). The CDR3 consists of 12 residues. The germline CDR1 and CDR2 sequences are KGHSH and LQKENI. The CDR3 nucleotides read TGTGCAGGACTGGGGGGCACAGATACGCAGTATTTT. It codes for CAGLGGTDTQYF.

J is TRBJ2-7 and V is TRBV30; 10 bases fit TRBD1. CDR3 length equals 13 residues. Germline V CDR1 and CDR2: GTSNPN, SVGIG (reference sequence). Losses at the gene ends were 4 bases for V and 5 bases for J; bases not matched to a gene: 5. For the CDR3, the DNA is TGTGCCTGGACTAGACAGGGGGCCGACGAGCAGTACTTC. Its translation: CAWTRQGADEQYF.

This sequence joins TRBV3-1 (or the pseudogene TRBV3-2) and TRBJ2-3; no firm D call. The V end was cut by 4 bases, the J end by 4 bases, with 12 bases between. Germline-derived CDR1 and CDR2 are LGHDT and YNNKEL (reference sequence). The CDR3 is made up of 14 amino acids. CDR3 nucleotide sequence: TGTGCCAGCAGCCCCCAGGTTGGGCCAGATACGCAGTATTTT. Translating it yields CASSPQVGPDTQYF.

This clone was counted a few times. The V and J genes are TRBV4-1 and TRBJ1-5; D might be TRBD1 (5 bases). V lost 1 base and J lost 3, with 16 bases in between. CDR3 size: 17 residues. Germline V gives CDR1 MGHRA, CDR2 YSYEKL. CDR3 protein: CASSQVPLRGINQPQHF. In DNA, the CDR3 is TGCGCCAGCAGCCAAGTGCCTTTACGGGGGATCAATCAGCCCCAGCATTTT.

The J gene is TRBJ1-4, the V gene TRBV7-8, with D hard to call. Deletions cut 5 bases from V and 0 bases from J, with 19 bases between. The CDR3 has 18 residues. CDR1 SGHVS and CDR2 FQNEAQ come from the germline V gene. Here the CDR3 reads CASSRRRMRLATNEKLFF. The CDR3 DNA reads as TGTGCCAGCAGCCGACGACGGATGAGACTTGCAACTAATGAAAAACTGTTTTTT.

V usage is TRBV6-6 and J usage is TRBJ1-1; no clear D. Deletions cut 4 bases from V and 7 bases from J, with 13 bases between. The CDR3 runs to 13 residues. Germline V gene lookup returns CDR1 MNHNY and CDR2 SVGAGI (reference sequence). The CDR3 DNA is TGTGCCAGCAGTTTCCCACCGTTTTATGAAGCTTTCTTT. This sequence encodes CASSFPPFYEAFF.

The sample holds a few counts of this clone. The rearrangement uses TRBV19 and TRBJ2-5; 7 positions match TRBD1. The CDR3 is 13 residues long. J gave up 5 bases and V 4 bases, and 4 bases lay outside the gene matches. The germline CDR1 and CDR2 sequences are LNHDA and SQIVND (reference sequence). In nucleotides, the CDR3 is TGTGCCAGTAGTAGGACAGGTGGGGAGACCCAGTACTTC. It translates to CASSRTGGETQYF. Drawing the rest from reference TRBV19 and TRBJ2-5, the complete variable domain is DGGITQSPKYLFRKEGQNVTLSCEQNLNHDAMYWYRQDPGQGLRLIYYSQIVNDFQKGDIAEGYSVSREKKESFPLTVTSAQKNPTAFYLCASSRTGGETQYFGPGTRLLVL.

The V and J genes are TRBV9 and TRBJ2-1, with no clear D. With 5 bases removed from V and 5 bases from J, the gap between germline ends came to 17 bases. The germline CDR1 and CDR2 sequences are SGDLS and YYNGEE. CDR3 length: 15 residues. CDR3 coding DNA: TGTGCCAGCAGAAGCCGTGCTAGAAGGGACAATGAGCAGTTCTTC. As protein: CASRSRARRDNEQFF.

The genes are TRBV10-1 and TRBJ2-5; D is ambiguous. Germline loops: CDR1 WNHNN, CDR2 SYGVQD (reference sequence). This CDR3 is 13 amino acids long. V dropped 4 bases and J dropped 2 bases, with 8 bases sitting between them. CDR3 DNA sequence: TGCGCCAGCAGTGGAACGCTACAAGAGACCCAGTACTTC. It is translated as CASSGTLQETQYF.

The chain joins TRBV5-1 to TRBJ1-5; D unresolved. V gave up 2 bases and J gave up 1 base, with 10 bases separating them. The CDR3 totals 15 residues. Germline V gene data show CDR1 as SGHRS and CDR2 as YFSETQ. The CDR3 loop reads CASSLEFGSNQPQHF. In nucleotides, the CDR3 is TGCGCCAGCAGCTTAGAGTTTGGGAGCAATCAGCCCCAGCATTTT.

This clone was recorded once. The genes are TRBV9 and TRBJ1-3; D is ambiguous. CDR1 and CDR2 from the germline V gene are SGDLS and YYNGEE. The CDR3 extends over 15 amino acids. V shed 3 bases and J shed 0 bases, with 10 bases lying between them. The CDR3 loop is CASSESAFSGNTIYF. The CDR3 DNA reads TGTGCCAGCAGCGAATCGGCATTCTCTGGAAACACCATATATTTT.

This sequence joins TRBV12-5 and TRBJ2-7; D is unclear. The V end was cut by 1 base, the J end by 6 bases, with 13 bases between. Germline V lookup: CDR1 LGHNT, CDR2 FRNRAP. The CDR3 extends over 14 amino acids. CDR3 sequence reads: CASGLETARSEQYF. CDR3 sequence (DNA): TGTGCTAGTGGTTTGGAAACAGCCCGGTCCGAGCAGTACTTC. The full variable domain, rest sourced from reference TRBV12-5 and TRBJ2-7, is DARVTQTPRHKVTEMGQEVTMRCQPILGHNTVFWYRQTMMQGLELLAYFRNRAPLDDSGMPKDRFSAEMPDATLATLKIQPSEPRDSAVYFCASGLETARSEQYFGPGTRLTVT.

This clone was found a few times. The V gene is TRBV5-8, the J gene TRBJ1-5; tentatively, D is TRBD1 (5 bases). Germline CDR1 and CDR2: SGHTS and YDEGEE. The ends were cut back, 2 bases at V and 5 bases at J, with 20 bases in the middle. The CDR3 is 17 residues long. The CDR3 region is CASSFYRDSRGDQPQHF. As DNA, the CDR3 is TGTGCCAGCAGCTTCTACCGGGACTCGCGGGGCGATCAGCCCCAGCATTTT.

The chain has TRBV11-2 and TRBJ2-4; 8 nucleotides line up with TRBD1. CDR1 is SGHAT, CDR2 FQNNGV, per germline. V dropped 5 bases and J dropped 9; count of bases not matched to a gene: 9. CDR3 size: 14 residues. CDR3 loop: CASSLGQGSAIQYF. The CDR3 DNA is TGTGCCAGCAGCCTTGGACAGGGATCGGCCATTCAGTACTTC.

V and J are TRBV5-4 and TRBJ1-1; 8 bases are shared with TRBD1. V was pared by 1 base and J by 3 bases, with 2 bases of the junction left unmatched. Germline CDR1 reads SGHNT; CDR2 reads YYREEE (reference sequence). This CDR3 spans 14 amino acids. The DNA of the CDR3 is TGTGCCAGCAGCTTGTCCAGGGGGCACACTGAAGCTTTCTTT. It codes for CASSLSRGHTEAFF.